A selection of T cell receptor beta chains follows, all from one sample in a study of OX40 agonist ivuxolimab in advanced cancers. Measured with immunoSEQ multiplex PCR; TCRdb has only the in-frame clones, and not every one. The sample contains about 77,000 clones, 80% to 90% of which appear only once. The sample here was CD4+ or CD8+ T cells sorted from blood, taken in a trial of the OX40 agonist ivuxolimab. Receptors were obtained from an adult with an advanced solid tumor such as melanoma, head and neck, liver or kidney cancer. CDR3s include the opening cysteine and the closing phenylalanine or tryptophan. The D gene is left open where the match is weak. Clone size appears in some rows only: once, few, many, or a class for an expanded clone.

j_call,clone_size,d_call,v_call,cdr3_aa,cdr3_nt
TRBJ1-1,few,.,TRBV14,CASSPSRTEAFF,TGTGCCAGCAGCCCAAGCCGCACTGAAGCTTTCTTT
TRBJ2-1,.,TRBD2,TRBV2,CASRRTSGGANEQFF,TGTGCCAGCAGAAGAACTAGCGGGGGGGCCAATGAGCAGTTCTTC
TRBJ2-3,.,.,TRBV5-1,CASSSSGRDTQYF,TGCGCCAGCAGCTCTTCAGGGCGAGATACGCAGTATTTT
TRBJ2-5,once,TRBD2,TRBV5-1,CASSSSGGVQETQYF,TGCGCCAGCAGCTCCAGCGGGGGGGTCCAAGAGACCCAGTACTTC
TRBJ2-1,.,TRBD2,TRBV6-5,CASSPQRGGYNEQFF,TGTGCCAGCAGTCCTCAGCGGGGGGGCTACAATGAGCAGTTCTTC
TRBJ1-2,once,.,TRBV6-1,CASSEGGGISYTF,TGTGCCAGCAGTGAAGGGGGTGGAATAAGCTACACCTTC
TRBJ2-2,.,.,TRBV5-1,CASSLADPGRGYTGELFF,TGCGCCAGCAGCTTGGCCGATCCGGGCCGAGGATACACCGGGGAGCTGTTTTTT
TRBJ2-7,.,.,TRBV27,CASSLSRGGPYEQYF,TGTGCCAGCAGTTTATCCAGGGGAGGACCCTACGAGCAGTACTTC
TRBJ2-4,.,.,TRBV11-2,CASSSTAGVVKNIQYF,TGTGCCAGCAGCTCCACGGCAGGGGTCGTCAAAAACATTCAGTACTTC
TRBJ1-5,few,.,TRBV30,CAWNSGPNQPQHF,TGTGCCTGGAACTCCGGGCCCAATCAGCCCCAGCATTTT
TRBJ2-7,few,.,TRBV2,CASMRYEQYF,TGTGCCAGCATGAGGTACGAGCAGTACTTC
TRBJ1-5,.,.,TRBV30,CAWSGRTWGDGQPQHF,TGTGCCTGGAGTGGGAGGACCTGGGGGGATGGTCAGCCCCAGCATTTT
TRBJ2-7,.,TRBD2,TRBV7-9,CASSLVGAGGTEQYF,TGTGCCAGCAGCTTAGTGGGAGCGGGAGGGACCGAGCAGTACTTC
TRBJ1-1,.,.,TRBV6-5,CASSAKVGTEAFF,TGTGCCAGCAGCGCGAAGGTGGGCACTGAAGCTTTCTTT
TRBJ1-2,.,.,TRBV29-1,CSVGSNYGYTF,TGCAGCGTGGGTTCCAACTATGGCTACACCTTC
TRBJ2-1,.,.,TRBV7-2,CASSLGAGLYNEQFF,TGTGCCAGCAGCTTAGGCGCAGGGCTCTACAATGAGCAGTTCTTC
TRBJ2-7,once,TRBD2,TRBV6-1,CASSSRGGTYEQYF,TGTGCCAGCAGTAGCCGGGGGGGCACCTACGAGCAGTACTTC
TRBJ2-7,few,TRBD2,TRBV15,CATSRGTGTSGREQYF,TGTGCCACCAGCAGAGGAACCGGGACTAGCGGGAGGGAGCAGTACTTC
TRBJ2-2,.,.,TRBV19,CASSSGASGTGELFF,TGTGCCAGTAGCTCAGGGGCCTCGGGCACCGGGGAGCTGTTTTTT
TRBJ1-6,.,.,TRBV19,CASSAGYNSPLHF,TGTGCCAGTTCCGCCGGGTATAATTCACCCCTCCACTTT
TRBJ1-1,once,.,TRBV28,CASSRGTLQKLLF,TGTGCCAGCAGTCGAGGGACACTCCAGAAGCTTCTCTTT
TRBJ2-7,.,.,TRBV7-2,CASSPRMAGIPNYEQYF,TGTGCCAGCAGTCCTCGGATGGCGGGGATCCCCAACTACGAGCAGTACTTC
TRBJ2-5,.,.,TRBV11-3,CASSQSVGETQYF,TGTGCCAGCAGCCAGTCGGTCGGGGAGACCCAGTACTTC
TRBJ1-1,.,TRBD1,TRBV5-1,CASSLAAGGGGTEAFF,TGCGCCAGCAGCTTGGCGGCAGGGGGCGGTGGCACTGAAGCTTTCTTT
TRBJ1-2,.,.,TRBV14,CASSQVAAYGYTF,TGTGCCAGCAGCCAAGTGGCGGCCTATGGCTACACCTTC
TRBJ2-2,.,TRBD1,TRBV7-8,CASSLHQGANTGELFF,TGTGCCAGCAGCTTACACCAGGGGGCGAATACCGGGGAGCTGTTTTTT
TRBJ2-3,.,.,TRBV5-1,CASSSRLDMRSTDTQYF,TGCGCCAGCAGCTCTCGACTAGACATGCGCAGCACAGATACGCAGTATTTT
TRBJ2-7,.,.,TRBV29-1,CSVGLQSYEQCF,TGCAGCGTGGGACTGCAATCCTACGAGCAGTGCTTC
TRBJ1-4,.,TRBD1,TRBV19,CASSMRDRNEKLFF,TGTGCCAGTAGTATGAGGGACAGGAATGAAAAACTGTTTTTT
TRBJ2-7,few,.,TRBV5-1,CASSLDQRRDEQYF,TGCGCCAGCAGCTTGGACCAGAGACGGGACGAGCAGTACTTC